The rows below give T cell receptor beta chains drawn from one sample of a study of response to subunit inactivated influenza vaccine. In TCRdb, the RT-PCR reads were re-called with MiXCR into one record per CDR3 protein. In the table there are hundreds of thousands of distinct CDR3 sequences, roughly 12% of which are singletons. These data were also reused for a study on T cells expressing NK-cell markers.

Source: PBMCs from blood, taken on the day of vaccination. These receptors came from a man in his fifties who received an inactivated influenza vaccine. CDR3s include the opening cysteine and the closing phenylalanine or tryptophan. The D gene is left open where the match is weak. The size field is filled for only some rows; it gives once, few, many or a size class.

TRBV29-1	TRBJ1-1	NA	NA	TGCAGCGGCGGACCGGAGTTGAACACTGAAGCTTTCTTT	CSGGPELNTEAFF
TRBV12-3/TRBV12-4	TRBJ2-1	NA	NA	TGTGCCAGCAGTTTCGGGCGGGAGCAGTTCTTC	CASSFGREQFF
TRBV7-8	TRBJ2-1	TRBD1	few	TGTGCCAGCAGCATGGGACAGGGGGTTGAGCAGTTCTTC	CASSMGQGVEQFF
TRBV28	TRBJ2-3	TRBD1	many	TGTGCCAGCAGTTTAAGGGGGCTCACAGATACGCAGTATTTT	CASSLRGLTDTQYF
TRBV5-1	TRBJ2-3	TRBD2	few	TGCGCCAGCAGCTCTACCTCTAGCGGGAGTAGCACAGATACGCAGTATTTT	CASSSTSSGSSTDTQYF
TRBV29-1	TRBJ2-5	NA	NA	TGCAGCGTTTACAGCCAAGAGACCCAGTACTTC	CSVYSQETQYF
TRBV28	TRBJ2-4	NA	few	TGTGCCAGCAGTGCCGAAATACCGGGACAAGGACTCCACAAAAACATTCAGTACTTC	CASSAEIPGQGLHKNIQYF
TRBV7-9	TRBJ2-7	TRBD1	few	TGTGCCAGCAGCTCGGGACAGTTACCAATAGAGCAGTACTTC	CASSSGQLPIEQYF
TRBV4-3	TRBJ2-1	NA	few	TGCGCCAGCAGCTGGAGGGGGGGGGATGAGCAGTTCTTC	CASSWRGGDEQFF
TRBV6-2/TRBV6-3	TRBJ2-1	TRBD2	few	TGTGCCAGCAGTTACTCGACTGGCGGGGGGACCTACAATGAGCAGTTCTTC	CASSYSTGGGTYNEQFF
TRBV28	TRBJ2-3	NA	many	TGTGCCAGCAGTTTCGTCGGGAGTATAAATACGCAGTATTTT	CASSFVGSINTQYF
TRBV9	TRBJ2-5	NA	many	TGTGCCAGCAGCGTAGGGGTGGGGCAAGAGACCCAGTACTTC	CASSVGVGQETQYF
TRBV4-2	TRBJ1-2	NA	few	TGTGCCAGCAGCCAAGATCGCAGATCCCATGGCTACACCTTC	CASSQDRRSHGYTF
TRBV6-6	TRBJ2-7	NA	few	TGTGCCAGCAGACCGGGGCTGCCCTACGAGCAGTACTTC	CASRPGLPYEQYF
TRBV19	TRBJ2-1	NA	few	TGTGCCAGTAGTATAGATTATTCGGACAGCTTAGACAATGAGCAGTTCTTC	CASSIDYSDSLDNEQFF
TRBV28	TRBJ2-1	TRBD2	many	TGTGCCAGCAGTTTACAAGCGGGAGGAAGGCATGAGCAGTTCTTC	CASSLQAGGRHEQFF
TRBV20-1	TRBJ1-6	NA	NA	TGCAGTGCTAGTAAGGGGGGGGTGTCCTATAATTCACCCCTCCACTTT	CSASKGGVSYNSPLHF
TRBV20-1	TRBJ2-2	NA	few	TGCAGTGCTAGAGATGGAGGGGGCCCCGAGCTGTTTTTT	CSARDGGGPELFF
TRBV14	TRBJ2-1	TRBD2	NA	TGTGCCAGCAGCCAGGCAAACATGGGAGGGGACAATGAGCAGTTCTTC	CASSQANMGGDNEQFF
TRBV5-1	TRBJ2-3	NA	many	TGCGCCAGCAGCTTGGGGTCAGATACGCAGTATTTT	CASSLGSDTQYF
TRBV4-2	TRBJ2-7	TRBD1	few	TGTGCCAGCAGCCCGACGGGACAGGGGGCCTACGAGCAGTACTTC	CASSPTGQGAYEQYF
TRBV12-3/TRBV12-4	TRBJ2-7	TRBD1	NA	TGTGCCAGCAGTGCGGGACAGGGGGCCACCTACGAGCAGTACTTC	CASSAGQGATYEQYF
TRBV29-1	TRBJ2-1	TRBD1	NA	TGCAGCGTTAACCGGGACAGGGTGAACAATGAGCAGTTCTTC	CSVNRDRVNNEQFF
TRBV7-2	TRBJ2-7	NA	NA	TGTGCCAGCAGTCATCTAAGGGAGCAGTACTTC	CASSHLREQYF
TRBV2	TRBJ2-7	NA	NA	TGTGCCAGCAGTGATCGGCGGATCGAGCAGTACTTC	CASSDRRIEQYF
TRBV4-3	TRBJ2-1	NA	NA	TGCGCCAGCAGCCAAGATGGGGGAACTGAGCAGTTCTTC	CASSQDGGTEQFF
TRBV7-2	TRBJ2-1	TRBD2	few	TGTGCCAGCAGCTTATTTTTACTAGCGGGTTACAATGAGCAGTTCTTC	CASSLFLLAGYNEQFF
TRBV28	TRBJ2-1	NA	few	TGTGCCAGCGTAGGAGGCCTCTCCTACAATGAGCAGTTCTTC	CASVGGLSYNEQFF
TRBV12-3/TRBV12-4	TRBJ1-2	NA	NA	TGTGCCAGCAGTCCTTACCGGGAGGGGGGCTATGGCTACACCTTC	CASSPYREGGYGYTF
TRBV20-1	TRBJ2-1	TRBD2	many	TGCAGTGCTAGAGATCCGGGAGCGGGGGGCTCTGTATATTATTACAATGAGCAGTTCTTC	CSARDPGAGGSVYYYNEQFF
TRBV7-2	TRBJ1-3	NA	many	TGTGCCAGCAGCACCCGATCAGGGCTCGGAAACACCATATATTTT	CASSTRSGLGNTIYF
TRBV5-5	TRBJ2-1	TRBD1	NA	TGTGCCAGCAGCCGACCGGGACAGGGGTTCTATGAGCAGTTCTTC	CASSRPGQGFYEQFF
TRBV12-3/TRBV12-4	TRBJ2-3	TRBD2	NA	TGTGCCAGCAGTTTAATTGCGGGAGTAGATACGCAGTATTTT	CASSLIAGVDTQYF
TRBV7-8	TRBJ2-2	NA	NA	TGTGCCAGCAGCCCCTTACAGGGTTTCACCGGGGAGCTGTTTTTT	CASSPLQGFTGELFF
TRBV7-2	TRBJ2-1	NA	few	TGTGCCAGCAGCTTATTATTCGAGCAGTTCTTC	CASSLLFEQFF
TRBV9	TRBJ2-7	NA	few	TGTGCCAGCAGCCCGGGACATACTTACGAGCAGTACTTC	CASSPGHTYEQYF
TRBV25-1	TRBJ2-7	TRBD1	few	TGTGCCAGCAGTGAACCTCCGGGACAGGGGTCACCTCCCCTCTACTACGAGCAGTACTTC	CASSEPPGQGSPPLYYEQYF
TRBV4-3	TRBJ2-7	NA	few	TGCGCCAGCAGCCAAGATCTTTATGGGCCCTACGAGCAGTACTTC	CASSQDLYGPYEQYF
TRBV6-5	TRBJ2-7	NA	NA	TGTGCCAGCAGTTACTCGAGTGGACAATCCTACGAGCAGTACTTC	CASSYSSGQSYEQYF
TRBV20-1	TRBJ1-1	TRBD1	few	TGCAGTGCTAGGGTCGGACAGGGGTTCGGAACTTTCTTT	CSARVGQGFGTFF
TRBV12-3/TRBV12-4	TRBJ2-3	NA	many	TGTGCCAGCAGTCAAACGTCCCCTCCGACAGATACGCAGTATTTT	CASSQTSPPTDTQYF
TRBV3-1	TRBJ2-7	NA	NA	TGTGCCAGCAGCCGGACTCTAGGTGGGTACGAGCAGTACTTC	CASSRTLGGYEQYF
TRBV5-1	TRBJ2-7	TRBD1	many	TGCGCCAGCAGCCTGGACAGGAATAGCGAGCAGTACTTC	CASSLDRNSEQYF
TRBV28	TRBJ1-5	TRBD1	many	TGTGCCAGCAGACCCCAGGGGGTATTTAGCAATCAGCCCCAGCATTTT	CASRPQGVFSNQPQHF
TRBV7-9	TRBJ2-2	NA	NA	TGTGCCATACCGACCGCCGGGGAGCTGTTTTTT	CAIPTAGELFF
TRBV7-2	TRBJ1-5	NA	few	TGTGCCAGCAGCTCCGGGGGAGGTCAGCCCCAGCATTTT	CASSSGGGQPQHF
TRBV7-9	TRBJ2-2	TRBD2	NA	TGTGCCAGCAGCCCTAGCGGGGGGAACACCGGGGAGCTGTTTTTT	CASSPSGGNTGELFF
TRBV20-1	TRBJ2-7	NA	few	TGCAGTGCCAAGGACAGCTACGAGCAGTACTTC	CSAKDSYEQYF
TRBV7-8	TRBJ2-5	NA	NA	TGTGCCAGCAGCCCTAGCGGACAGGTCCAAGAGACCCAGTACTTC	CASSPSGQVQETQYF